Each of the 29 T cell receptor beta chains below was sequenced from the same sample in a study of T-cell reconstitution after alpha-beta-depleted transplantation in children. The authors prepared the TCRbeta library with unique molecular identifiers. TCRdb reanalysed the PCR reads using MiXCR and keeps one entry per CDR3 protein. Among 200,000 to 250,000 distinct CDR3 sequences listed, roughly 10% were seen once. This sample comprised PBMCs from the stem cell graft donor, obtained from the stem cell graft. Receptors originate from a human donor who donated a stem cell graft to a child with acute lymphoblastic leukemia.

Ten or more counts support this clonotype. The chain links TRBV15 to TRBJ2-5; D uncertain. The V gene lost 1 base and the J gene lost 0 bases, with 9 bases spanning the gap. CDR3 size: 15 residues. Germline values: CDR1 LNHNV, CDR2 YYDKDF (reference sequence). The CDR3 sequence is CATSRVAGYQETQYF. Written as DNA, the CDR3 is TGTGCCACCAGCAGAGTTGCAGGATACCAAGAGACCCAGTACTTC.

This clonotype came up many times. The V and J genes are TRBV2 and TRBJ1-1, with D perhaps TRBD1 (6 bases). Germline V lookup: CDR1 SNHLY, CDR2 FYNNEI. The V end lost 6 bases, the J end lost 4 bases, and 15 bases lay between the germline ends. This CDR3 spans 14 amino acids. CDR3 DNA sequence: TGTGCCAGCAGGGGGGCTGGATGGAGCACTGAAGCTTTCTTT. Its protein is CASRGAGWSTEAFF.

This clonotype was counted only a few times. This chain joins TRBV27 and TRBJ2-7; maybe TRBD1 (5 bases). The length of the CDR3 is 18 residues. The germline CDR1 and CDR2 sequences are MNHEY and SMNVEV (reference sequence). V was trimmed by 1 base and J by 0 bases, leaving 19 bases between them. The CDR3, as DNA: TGTGCCAGCAGTTTATTCTACAGGCCTGACAGAGACTCCTACGAGCAGTACTTC. Translation: CASSLFYRPDRDSYEQYF.

This clonotype has more than one count but fewer than ten. The rearrangement uses TRBV2 and TRBJ2-3, with D maybe TRBD2 (5 bases). Germline CDR1 is SNHLY and CDR2 is FYNNEI. V lost 11 bases and J lost 0, with 27 bases in between. The length of the CDR3 is 18 residues. The DNA for the CDR3 is TGTGCCCGAGCCGTGATAATGAAGCGGCACACTAGCACAGATACGCAGTATTTT. It is translated as CARAVIMKRHTSTDTQYF.

This clonotype was counted only a few times. The rearrangement uses TRBV6-1 and TRBJ1-1; D might be TRBD1 (6 bases). Germline CDR1 and CDR2: MNHNS and SASEGT. V was cut by 8 bases and J by 10 bases, with 20 bases left in between. This CDR3 contains 13 residues. This CDR3 is CASHGAQGGGAFF. CDR3 DNA sequence: TGTGCCAGCCATGGGGCCCAGGGAGGGGGAGCTTTCTTT.

V gene TRBV29-1 combines with J gene TRBJ2-1, with D perhaps matching TRBD2 (5 bases). This CDR3 region has 14 residues. The V gene's germline CDR1 is SQVTM and CDR2 ANQGSEA. V dropped 5 bases and J dropped 3 bases, with 14 bases sitting between them. CDR3 DNA: TGCAGCGTTCTCGGGGTTTCAGACTACAATGAGCAGTTCTTC. Protein sequence: CSVLGVSDYNEQFF.

CDR3 protein: CSVVRGDAHNEQFF. The CDR3 DNA sequence: TGCAGCGTTGTGAGAGGGGATGCGCACAATGAGCAGTTCTTC. The chain has TRBV29-1 and TRBJ2-1; D could derive from TRBD1 or TRBD2 (5 bases each). Germline lookup yields CDR1 SQVTM and CDR2 ANQGSEA. With 4 bases removed from V and 5 bases from J, the gap between germline ends came to 15 bases. The CDR3 consists of 14 residues.

This clonotype was detected ten times or more. The chain uses TRBV9 and TRBJ2-7, with a possible D match to TRBD1 (6 bases). The CDR3 runs to 16 residues. Looked up from germline, CDR1 is SGDLS and CDR2 is YYNGEE. V was cut by 3 bases and J by 5 bases, with 21 bases left in between. CDR3 sequence (DNA): TGTGCCAGCAGCGCTGGTGCTGGGGGCCAGCAAGACGAGCAGTACTTC. This sequence encodes CASSAGAGGQQDEQYF.

This clonotype appeared a few times. The chain carries TRBV10-3 and TRBJ1-5, with 7 bases aligning to TRBD1. Germline V gene sequence: CDR1 ENHRY, CDR2 SYGVKD. The V and J ends lost 7 bases and 5 bases, in that order; junction bases with no gene match: 5. This CDR3 spans 13 amino acids. Here the CDR3 reads CAITGDRDQPQHF. The CDR3 DNA is TGTGCCATCACAGGGGACAGAGATCAGCCCCAGCATTTT.

This clonotype was counted many times. The V and J genes are TRBV6-1 and TRBJ2-2, with D maybe TRBD2 (6 bases). This CDR3 spans 13 amino acids. Looked up from germline, CDR1 is MNHNS and CDR2 is SASEGT. V lost 4 bases and J 7 bases, leaving 10 bases between the germline ends. CDR3 loop: CASSAAAGGELFF. The DNA for the CDR3 is TGTGCCAGCAGTGCCGCAGCGGGCGGGGAGCTGTTTTTT.

This clonotype appeared many times. The chain uses TRBV15 and TRBJ2-3; D call uncertain. This CDR3 contains 15 residues. In germline, CDR1 is LNHNV, CDR2 YYDKDF (reference sequence). V lost 4 bases to trimming and J lost 0 bases, with 11 bases between them. The CDR3 spells CATSTGDTSTDTQYF. Written as DNA, the CDR3 is TGTGCCACCAGCACCGGAGACACTAGCACAGATACGCAGTATTTT.

The chain has TRBV6-5 and TRBJ2-7; TRBD2 agrees at 8 bases. This CDR3 contains 14 residues. V dropped 2 bases and J dropped 0; count of bases not matched to a gene: 0. From germline, CDR1 is MNHEY and CDR2 SVGAGI. In DNA, the CDR3 is TGTGCCAGCAGTTACGCGGGGGGCTCCTACGAGCAGTACTTC. Translating it yields CASSYAGGSYEQYF.

CDR3 in DNA: TGCGCCAGCAGCCAAGACTTTGTAGGGGGATCTGGGGATACGCAGTATTTT. Translated: CASSQDFVGGSGDTQYF. The V call is TRBV4-1, the J call TRBJ2-3; D possibly corresponds to TRBD1 (6 bases). Germline CDR1 reads MGHRA; CDR2 reads YSYEKL. The ends were cut back, 0 bases at V and 6 bases at J, with 19 bases in the middle. The length of the CDR3 is 17 residues.

This clonotype was found a few times. The chain couples TRBV12-3 or TRBV12-4 to TRBJ2-1, with TRBD2 as a possible D gene (6 bases). The CDR3 spans 15 residues. The germline V and J ends were trimmed by 3 bases and 2 bases, with 11 bases remaining between them. The CDR3 is CASSLGSGAYNEQFF. The CDR3 coding sequence is TGTGCCAGCAGTTTGGGGTCGGGGGCCTACAATGAGCAGTTCTTC.

This clonotype appeared a few times. The chain joins TRBV7-2 to TRBJ1-5, with TRBD1 as a possible D gene (6 bases). CDR1 is SGHTA and CDR2 is FQGNSA in the germline V gene. V lost 5 bases and J 7 bases, leaving 15 bases between the germline ends. The CDR3 consists of 14 residues. CDR3 amino acids: CASSQGTHPQPQHF. In nucleotides, the CDR3 is TGTGCCAGCAGCCAAGGGACACATCCACAGCCCCAGCATTTT.

This chain links TRBV5-4 with TRBJ1-2; 7 positions agree with TRBD1. This CDR3 comprises 14 residues. Losses at the gene ends were 2 bases for V and 6 bases for J; bases not matched to a gene: 7. Germline lookup yields CDR1 SGHNT and CDR2 YYREEE (reference sequence). CDR3 sequence: CASSLPGQKNGYTF. The DNA for the CDR3 is TGTGCCAGCAGCTTACCGGGACAGAAGAATGGCTACACCTTC.

This clonotype was observed a handful of times. The chain recombines TRBV4-1 with TRBJ1-5; no clear D. The V end lost 1 base, the J end lost 6 bases, and 7 bases lay between the germline ends. This CDR3 has 13 residues. Germline V gives CDR1 MGHRA, CDR2 YSYEKL. CDR3: CASSQGRAQPQHF. The CDR3 DNA is TGCGCCAGCAGCCAAGGAAGAGCTCAGCCCCAGCATTTT.

The chain recombines TRBV6-5 with TRBJ1-1; weak D call: TRBD1 (5 bases). Trimming pared 0 bases from V and 0 bases from J, leaving 17 bases between. Per the germline V gene, CDR1 is MNHEY and CDR2 is SVGAGI. CDR3 length equals 18 residues. CDR3: CASSYSLGQGVMNTEAFF. The CDR3 DNA sequence: TGTGCCAGCAGTTACTCGCTGGGGCAGGGCGTCATGAACACTGAAGCTTTCTTT.

This clonotype was counted only a few times. The rearrangement uses TRBV20-1 and TRBJ1-1; 7 bases agree with TRBD1. This CDR3 has 13 amino acids. V was pared by 4 bases and J by 7 bases, with 9 bases of the junction left unmatched. Germline lookup yields CDR1 DFQATT and CDR2 SNEGSKA (reference sequence). The CDR3: CSATGQAASEAFF. CDR3 DNA: TGCAGTGCTACCGGACAGGCTGCTAGTGAAGCTTTCTTT.

The sample holds a few counts of this clonotype. The chain employs TRBV27 and TRBJ2-7; TRBD1 is a possible D gene (5 bases). Germline-derived CDR1 and CDR2 are MNHEY and SMNVEV (reference sequence). The V and J ends lost 2 bases and 3 bases respectively, with 11 bases between them. The CDR3 covers 14 residues. The CDR3 sequence: CASSLTGPHYEQYF. CDR3 in DNA: TGTGCCAGCAGTTTAACAGGTCCCCACTACGAGCAGTACTTC.

The chain is built from TRBV12-3 or TRBV12-4 and TRBJ2-1; D gene uncertain. The CDR3 has 12 amino acids. The V end was cut by 6 bases, the J end by 4 bases, with 7 bases between. In nucleotides, the CDR3 is TGTGCCAGCAGATCGAATTACAATGAGCAGTTCTTC. The encoded protein is CASRSNYNEQFF.

The sample holds a few counts of this clonotype. The chain recombines TRBV7-8 with TRBJ2-5; D may be TRBD2 (5 bases). The CDR3 sequence is 15 residues long. Germline V CDR1 and CDR2: SGHVS, FQNEAQ. Deletions cut 6 bases from V and 1 base from J, with 15 bases between. The CDR3 is CASSTPHRGQETQYF. The CDR3 coding sequence is TGTGCCAGCAGTACCCCTCACCGGGGCCAAGAGACCCAGTACTTC.

The genes are TRBV3-1 and TRBJ1-4; 8 nucleotides match TRBD1. This CDR3 spans 15 amino acids. Germline V gene lookup returns CDR1 LGHDT and CDR2 YNNKEL (reference sequence). J gave up 7 bases and V 3 bases, and 7 bases lay outside the gene matches. The CDR3 nucleotides are TGTGCCAGCAGCCATGCCGGGACAGGTGGTGAAAAACTGTTTTTT. Amino acids: CASSHAGTGGEKLFF.

At least ten counts were recorded for this clonotype. The rearrangement links TRBV10-3 to TRBJ2-2; 9 nucleotides match TRBD1. This CDR3 contains 17 residues. Germline CDR1 ENHRY, CDR2 SYGVKD. Trimming removed 6 bases from V and 4 bases from J; junction bases left unmatched: 12. The CDR3 DNA reads as TGTGCCATCAGAGAACCGGGACAGGGAAGTGGCACCGGGGAGCTGTTTTTT. It specifies CAIREPGQGSGTGELFF.

This clonotype qualifies as medium-sized. V and J are TRBV6-6 and TRBJ2-3, with TRBD2 as a possible D gene (5 bases). V was cut by 2 bases and J by 4 bases, with 13 bases left in between. This CDR3 is built from 15 residues. CDR1 and CDR2 (germline): MNHNY, SVGAGI (reference sequence). CDR3 nucleotide sequence: TGTGCCAGCAGTTACCGGGGAATGGTCGCAGATACGCAGTATTTT. This encodes CASSYRGMVADTQYF.

The chain carries TRBV4-1 and TRBJ2-2, with TRBD1 matching over 10 bases. V was pared by 1 base and J by 9 bases, with 5 bases of the junction left unmatched. The CDR3 extends over 15 amino acids. The germline CDR1 and CDR2 sequences are MGHRA and YSYEKL. For the CDR3, the DNA is TGCGCCAGCAGCCAAGGGGACAGGGGAGGCAGGGAGCTGTTTTTT. Translation gives CASSQGDRGGRELFF.

The table lists this clonotype with a few counts. V gene TRBV5-1 combines with J gene TRBJ2-3, with D hard to call. V was pared by 1 base and J by 0 bases, with 6 bases between. Germline V gene sequence: CDR1 SGHRS, CDR2 YFSETQ. This CDR3 spans 14 amino acids. Here the CDR3 reads CASSLTSSTDTQYF. CDR3 nucleotides: TGCGCCAGCAGCTTGACGTCTAGCACAGATACGCAGTATTTT.

This clonotype was picked up a small number of times. V gene TRBV12-3 or TRBV12-4 combines with J gene TRBJ1-5; unclear D gene. The V gene lost 3 bases and the J gene lost 7 bases, with 10 bases spanning the gap. The CDR3 loop spans 13 amino acids. DNA for the CDR3: TGTGCCAGCAGTTTCTCCGGGGAACAGCCCCAGCATTTT. Translation gives CASSFSGEQPQHF.

This clonotype came up a few times. This sequence joins TRBV5-1 and TRBJ2-3; 10 bases line up with TRBD1. V shed 7 bases and J 4 bases; nucleotides not matched to a gene: 6. Germline assignment: CDR1 SGHRS and CDR2 YFSETQ. The CDR3 extends over 14 amino acids. CDR3 nucleotides: TGCGCCAGCTCCGCGACAGGGGGCCCAGATACGCAGTATTTT. Encoded protein: CASSATGGPDTQYF. The whole variable domain, filled in from reference TRBV5-1 and TRBJ2-3, reads KAGVTQTPRYLIKTRGQQVTLSCSPISGHRSVSWYQQTPGQGLQFLFEYFSETQRNKGNFPGRFSGRQFSNSRSEMNVSTLELGDSALYLCASSATGGPDTQYFGPGTRLTVL.